This TCR beta chain was recorded in a study of cytomegalovirus exposure and HLA in healthy donors. Study-level information: Researchers found that approximately 80% of 350 to 500 genotyped donors fell within the Caucasian-associated ancestry cluster.

Germline V gives CDR1 SGHTS, CDR2 YDEGEE. V was trimmed by 1 base and J by 2 bases, leaving 14 bases between them. The CDR3 runs 16 residues. The PCR ran on 60 Vbeta and 13 Jbeta primers. The assay was immunoSEQ multiplex PCR, and TCRdb's table has in-frame clones only and misses some. The sample yields around 63,000 clones, approximately 78% seen once. V gene TRBV5-8 combines with J gene TRBJ2-3; tentative D call: TRBD1 (6 bases). The clonotype was recovered from a man in his forties or fifties in good health and CMV-seronegative. Material for sequencing was PBMCs. CDR3 protein: CASSLMTGGSTDTQYF. The DNA of the CDR3 is TGTGCCAGCAGCTTGATGACAGGAGGATCCACAGATACGCAGTATTTT.